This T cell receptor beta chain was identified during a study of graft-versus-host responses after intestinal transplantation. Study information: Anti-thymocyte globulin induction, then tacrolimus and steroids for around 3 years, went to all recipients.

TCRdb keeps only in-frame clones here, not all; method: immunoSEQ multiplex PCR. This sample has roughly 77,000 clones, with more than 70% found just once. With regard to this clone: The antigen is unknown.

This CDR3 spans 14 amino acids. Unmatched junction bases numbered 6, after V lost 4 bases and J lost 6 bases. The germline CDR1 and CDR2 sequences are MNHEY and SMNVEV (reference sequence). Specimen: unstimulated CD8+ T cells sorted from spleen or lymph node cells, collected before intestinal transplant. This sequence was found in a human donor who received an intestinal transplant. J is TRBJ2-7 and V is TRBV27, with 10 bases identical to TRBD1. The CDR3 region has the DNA TGTGCCAGCAGTTGGAGAGGACAGGGGGGCGAGCAGTACTTC. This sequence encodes CASSWRGQGGEQYF.